The 3 T cell receptor beta chains below all came from one sample that was sequenced in a study of naive and memory T cell subsets. Study results and caveats: Possibly reflecting memory cells re-expressing CD45RA, a few larger clonotypes occurred in naive repertoires, especially CD8.

The beta constant-region primer was an equimolar mix of two oligonucleotides covering TRBC1 and TRBC2. Nested alpha and beta constant-region primers with the SP2 primer drove four PCR rounds on ligated cDNA. TCRdb passed the UMI-ligation and nested PCR reads through MiXCR, listing each CDR3 protein once. The data contain 85,000 to 130,000 distinct CDR3 sequences, roughly 15% of them singletons. No antigen is known for these receptors. The sequenced sample was naive CD8+ T cells from blood. These receptors originate from a human donor in good health.

The V call is TRBV9, the J call TRBJ1-1; 7 nucleotides line up with TRBD1. V was clipped by 3 bases and J by 4 bases; unmatched bases: 9. Germline-derived CDR1 and CDR2 are SGDLS and YYNGEE. This CDR3 spans 15 amino acids. The CDR3 DNA is TGTGCCAGCAGCGCAGGGGGGGCCCCGAGCACTGAAGCTTTCTTT. Translation: CASSAGGAPSTEAFF.

Only a few counts were recorded for this clonotype. The genes are TRBV6-6 and TRBJ1-1; perhaps TRBD1 as D (5 bases). Germline CDR1 MNHNY, CDR2 SVGAGI (reference sequence). The germline V and J ends were trimmed by 6 bases and 0 bases, with 11 bases remaining between them. CDR3 length: 14 amino acids. CDR3 sequence: CASRPGTLNTEAFF. Here the CDR3 DNA reads TGTGCCAGCAGACCCGGGACGTTGAACACTGAAGCTTTCTTT.

This clonotype was seen more than once but under ten times. This chain links TRBV10-3 with TRBJ2-3; TRBD1 or TRBD2 may be the D gene (5 bases each). Germline CDR1 reads ENHRY; CDR2 reads SYGVKD. Trimming shortened V by 4 bases and J by 4 bases, and 12 bases separated the two germline ends. The CDR3 consists of 14 residues. For the CDR3, the DNA is TGTGCCATCAGTGTGGAACGGGGCTCAGATACGCAGTATTTT. Translated: CAISVERGSDTQYF.